This T cell receptor (beta chain) was sequenced during a study of identical twins. Findings and limits, study-wide: For cord blood, abundant beta clonotypes had fewer insertions, unlike memory repertoires, which showed none. Beta out-of-frame sequences displayed a weaker excess of sharing between twins.

Of note for this clonotype: Its matching antigen is unknown.

A universal primer site was created by template switching, with the cDNA bearing unique molecular identifiers. MiXCR, run by TCRdb on the 5' RACE reads, gives a single entry per CDR3 protein. The table lists 420,000 or so distinct CDR3 sequences, about 18% of them singletons. Looked up from germline, CDR1 is SGHRS and CDR2 is YFSETQ. V lost 4 bases and J 1 base, leaving 16 bases between the germline ends. This CDR3 has 16 residues. This sequence joins TRBV5-1 and TRBJ2-3; possible D gene TRBD1, 6 bases. Sequencing input: naive T cells sorted from blood. This clonotype originated in a middle-aged man in good health. DNA of the CDR3: TGCGCCAGCAGCCGTGACACCAGGGGAGGCACAGATACGCAGTATTTT. The encoded protein is CASSRDTRGGTDTQYF. The full variable domain, rest sourced from reference TRBV5-1 and TRBJ2-3, is KAGVTQTPRYLIKTRGQQVTLSCSPISGHRSVSWYQQTPGQGLQFLFEYFSETQRNKGNFPGRFSGRQFSNSRSEMNVSTLELGDSALYLCASSRDTRGGTDTQYFGPGTRLTVL.